Listed here is a single TCR beta chain. Its antigen is still unknown. This entry belongs to a study of CD4+ T cells in melanoma. Findings and caveats of the study: In melanoma, neoantigen-specific CD4+ T cells reportedly differed in differentiation state. CD8+ T cell, macrophage and B cell function reportedly correlated with neoantigen-specific CD4+ T cells.

V was shortened by 2 bases and J by 7 bases, with 14 bases between the two germline ends. The CDR3 totals 15 residues. The germline V gene has CDR1 MNHNY and CDR2 SVGAGI (reference sequence). Only in-frame clones appear in the TCRdb table, and some are missing; sequencing was by immunoSEQ multiplex PCR. The table includes around 130,000 clones, 80% to 95% detected once. This clonotype was sampled from a human donor with melanoma. V and J are TRBV6-6 and TRBJ2-2, with TRBD1 as a possible D gene (7 bases). The CDR3 coding sequence is TGTGCCAGCAGTTACAGGGCAGGGGGGAACGGGGAGCTGTTTTTT. Its protein product is CASSYRAGGNGELFF.